The 27 T cell receptor beta chains below come from one sample, sequenced in a study of monozygotic twins with inflammatory bowel disease. TCRdb reworked the 5' RACE reads into one entry per CDR3 protein, no DNA. Its listing shows 330,000 or so distinct CDR3 sequences. The specimen was blood. These receptors originate from a human donor with ulcerative colitis or Crohn's disease, or a healthy co-twin of an affected twin (not recorded which).

The chain carries TRBV4-1 and TRBJ2-2; TCRdb picks TRBD2, but there is no DNA to check that call. This CDR3 comprises 13 residues. CDR1 is MGHRA, CDR2 YSYEKL, per germline. The CDR3 loop is CASRVNGIGELFF.

The gene calls are TRBV20-1 and TRBJ2-1; absent DNA, TCRdb's TRBD2 call cannot be checked. Germline V gives CDR1 DFQATT, CDR2 SNEGSKA (reference sequence). The CDR3 is made up of 16 amino acids. The CDR3: CSAFTGRTLGRNEQFF.

The chain joins TRBV5-1 to TRBJ1-2. Germline V gene lookup returns CDR1 SGHRS and CDR2 YFSETQ. CDR3 length: 15 amino acids. CDR3 in amino acids: CASSLVGLANYGYTF.

The chain has TRBV3-1 and TRBJ2-3; TCRdb lists TRBD1, though no DNA is available to test this call. The CDR3 runs to 15 residues. Germline V gene sequence: CDR1 LGHDT, CDR2 YNNKEL (reference sequence). The CDR3 loop reads CASSQPGLPSDTQYF.

This chain links TRBV18 with TRBJ1-1; TCRdb's D gene call, TRBD1, goes unchecked for lack of DNA. Germline assignment: CDR1 KGHSH and CDR2 LQKENI. CDR3 length: 13 residues. The chain's CDR3 is CASSPDRDAEAFF.

V and J are TRBV20-1 and TRBJ2-1; TCRdb indicates TRBD1, and absent DNA this call remains unverified. In germline, CDR1 is DFQATT, CDR2 SNEGSKA (reference sequence). The CDR3 has 16 residues. This CDR3 is CSALRDPGISYNEQFF.

V gene TRBV11-2 combines with J gene TRBJ2-7. The germline V gene has CDR1 SGHAT and CDR2 FQNNGV. This CDR3 is built from 14 residues. The CDR3 here is CASSLIKSPYEQYF.

The V gene is TRBV7-9, the J gene TRBJ1-1. The CDR3 is 12 amino acids. Per the germline V gene, CDR1 is SEHNR and CDR2 is FQNEAQ (reference sequence). CDR3 region: CASSFEGTEAFF.

The V and J genes are TRBV12-3 or TRBV12-4 and TRBJ1-5. The CDR3 has 13 amino acids. This CDR3 is CASSWGELGPQHF.

The chain combines TRBV3-1 with TRBJ2-7. Germline CDR1 and CDR2: LGHDT and YNNKEL (reference sequence). The CDR3 extends over 14 amino acids. The CDR3 loop reads CASRDSGAAYEQYF.

The chain has TRBV30 and TRBJ2-5; TCRdb designates TRBD2, a call that cannot be tested without DNA. The CDR3 consists of 12 residues. From germline, CDR1 is GTSNPN and CDR2 SVGIG (reference sequence). CDR3 protein: CAWSTGEETQYF.

This chain connects TRBV11-3 to TRBJ2-7; without DNA, the TCRdb call of TRBD2 cannot be checked. Germline values: CDR1 SGHNT, CDR2 YENEEA. CDR3 length equals 17 residues. CDR3 sequence: CASSLTYRDPQSYEQYF.

The chain is built from TRBV2 and TRBJ1-3; TCRdb proposes TRBD1, but this gene call is untestable without DNA. There are 16 residues in the CDR3. Germline CDR1 and CDR2: SNHLY and FYNNEI. CDR3 in amino acids: CASSNKGASSGNTIYF. Based on the CDR3 plus reference TRBV2 and TRBJ1-3, the full variable domain is EPEVTQTPSHQVTQMGQEVILRCVPISNHLYFYWYRQILGQKVEFLVSFYNNEISEKSEIFDDQFSVERPDGSNFTLKIRSTKLEDSAMYFCASSNKGASSGNTIYFGEGSWLTVV.

The rearrangement links TRBV29-1 to TRBJ1-2. The CDR3 is 12 residues long. Per germline, CDR1 SQVTM and CDR2 ANQGSEA. CDR3 protein: CSVILAEFGYTF. The complete variable domain, with remaining parts taken from reference TRBV29-1 and TRBJ1-2, reads SAVISQKPSRDICQRGTSLTIQCQVDSQVTMMFWYRQQPGQSLTLIATANQGSEATYESGFVIDKFPISRPNLTFSTLTVSNMSPEDSSIYLCSVILAEFGYTFGSGTRLTVV.

V gene TRBV7-9 combines with J gene TRBJ1-1; lacking DNA, the TRBD1 call made by TCRdb goes unchecked. The CDR3 consists of 13 residues. The germline V gene has CDR1 SEHNR and CDR2 FQNEAQ (reference sequence). The CDR3 sequence: CASRDRTDTEAFF.

The chain couples TRBV7-2 to TRBJ2-7; TCRdb picks TRBD2, but there is no DNA to check that call. The CDR3 extends over 15 amino acids. Germline-derived CDR1 and CDR2 are SGHTA and FQGNSA. The CDR3 loop reads CASSPRASGTYEQYF.

The CDR3: CASTEGGSADTQYF. This rearrangement joins TRBV11-2 to TRBJ2-3; TCRdb reports TRBD1, a call that lacks DNA to check it against. CDR1 and CDR2 (germline): SGHAT, FQNNGV. The CDR3 has 14 residues.

The genes are TRBV5-1 and TRBJ1-5; as DNA is missing, the TRBD1 call by TCRdb cannot be tested. The length of the CDR3 is 14 residues. In germline, CDR1 is SGHRS, CDR2 YFSETQ. The CDR3 sequence: CASSLEGRDQPQHF.

The V and J genes are TRBV15 and TRBJ1-2; there is no DNA to check the TCRdb D call of TRBD1. The CDR3 is made up of 16 amino acids. In germline, CDR1 is LNHNV, CDR2 YYDKDF (reference sequence). CDR3 residues: CATSRNRVTVNYGYTF. Using reference TRBV15 and TRBJ1-2 for the parts outside the CDR3, the full variable domain is DAMVIQNPRYQVTQFGKPVTLSCSQTLNHNVMYWYQQKSSQAPKLLFHYYDKDFNNEADTPDNFQSRRPNTSFCFLDIRSPGLGDTAMYLCATSRNRVTVNYGYTFGSGTRLTVV.

V is TRBV5-1 and J is TRBJ2-7. This CDR3 is built from 14 residues. From germline, CDR1 is SGHRS and CDR2 YFSETQ. This chain's CDR3 is CASSLGRRTYEQYF. The whole variable domain, remainder taken from reference TRBV5-1 and TRBJ2-7, is KAGVTQTPRYLIKTRGQQVTLSCSPISGHRSVSWYQQTPGQGLQFLFEYFSETQRNKGNFPGRFSGRQFSNSRSEMNVSTLELGDSALYLCASSLGRRTYEQYFGPGTRLTVT.

The J gene is TRBJ1-2, the V gene TRBV29-1; TCRdb's D gene call, TRBD1, goes unchecked for lack of DNA. The CDR3 is made up of 12 amino acids. The V gene's germline CDR1 is SQVTM and CDR2 ANQGSEA. The CDR3 loop is CSVLQGNYGYTF.

This sequence joins TRBV7-9 and TRBJ2-3; the D call from TCRdb, TRBD2, cannot be confirmed without DNA. CDR3 length: 15 residues. Per the germline V gene, CDR1 is SEHNR and CDR2 is FQNEAQ (reference sequence). CDR3 residues: CASSSGLALADTQYF.

The gene calls are TRBV4-3 and TRBJ1-4. This CDR3 has 13 amino acids. Germline V gene lookup returns CDR1 LGHNA and CDR2 YSLEER. The CDR3 here is CASSQDQGEKLFF.

The CDR3 reads CASSRTSGRESYNEQFF. The chain couples TRBV12-3 or TRBV12-4 to TRBJ2-1; TCRdb selects TRBD2, and the lack of DNA leaves this call unchecked. The CDR3 extends over 17 amino acids.

The chain recombines TRBV10-3 with TRBJ2-6; TCRdb reports TRBD1, a call that lacks DNA to check it against. There are 13 residues in the CDR3. Germline V gene sequence: CDR1 ENHRY, CDR2 SYGVKD. CDR3 sequence: CAIAGSGANVLTF.

Here the CDR3 reads CASSLPGQGNEQCF. The rearrangement uses TRBV5-1 and TRBJ2-7; TCRdb names TRBD1, which stays unverified in the absence of DNA. This CDR3 has 14 residues. CDR1 SGHRS and CDR2 YFSETQ come from the germline V gene.

The chain has TRBV20-1 and TRBJ2-7; the TCRdb call, TRBD2, lacks DNA for checking. CDR3 length: 14 amino acids. Germline values: CDR1 DFQATT, CDR2 SNEGSKA (reference sequence). CDR3: CSARKIAGIGEQYF.